One and the same sample provided the 12 T cell receptor beta chains below, sequenced in a study of T cells in Graves' hyperthyroidism and ophthalmopathy. TCR beta CDR3 sequences were amplified from RNA transcripts. A set of HTBI primers served as the primers for a first-round RT-PCR of the TCR CDR3. TCRdb re-analysed the multiplex PCR reads in MiXCR, keeping a single row per CDR3 protein. The sample lists about 700,000 distinct CDR3 sequences; 14% were seen once. Sequenced: blood. The source of these receptors is a woman younger than 35 with Graves' hyperthyroidism.

The chain has TRBV10-1 and TRBJ1-5; no firm D call. Germline CDR1 reads WNHNN; CDR2 reads SYGVQD (reference sequence). The CDR3 loop spans 13 amino acids. Between the trimmed V and J ends, which lost 2 bases and 6 bases, there was a span of 8 bases. The CDR3 DNA sequence: TGCGCCAGCAGTGAGATGGGATCTCAGCCCCAGCATTTT. This encodes CASSEMGSQPQHF.

The table lists this clonotype with a few counts. J is TRBJ1-2 and V is TRBV9; D might be TRBD1 (5 bases). Germline V gene lookup returns CDR1 SGDLS and CDR2 YYNGEE. V lost 0 bases and J 8 bases, leaving 11 bases between the germline ends. This CDR3 is built from 13 residues. CDR3 sequence (DNA): TGTGCCAGCAGCGTAGGAGGGGAGGGCGGCTACACCTTC. It codes for CASSVGGEGGYTF.

The chain combines TRBV4-1 with TRBJ1-2; TRBD1 aligns across 8 bases. V shed 1 base, J shed 4 bases, and the junction held 8 bases outside the gene matches. From germline, CDR1 is MGHRA and CDR2 YSYEKL. The CDR3 contains 16 residues. CDR3 sequence (DNA): TGCGCCAGCAGCCAAGGGCTAAAGACAGGGGCCTATGGCTACACCTTC. The encoded protein is CASSQGLKTGAYGYTF.

This clonotype was seen just once. The chain links TRBV7-3 to TRBJ2-3, with TRBD2 matching over 11 bases. The J segment lost 2 bases and the V segment lost 5 bases, leaving 6 bases of the junction unmatched. This CDR3 contains 16 residues. Germline CDR1 reads SGHTA; CDR2 reads FQGTGA. The CDR3 DNA is TGTGCCAGCAGCGAGGGACTAGCGGAGACCACAGATACGCAGTATTTT. This encodes CASSEGLAETTDTQYF.

There are a few counts of this clonotype. V and J are TRBV20-1 and TRBJ2-3; no clear D. V was trimmed by 8 bases and J by 0 bases, leaving 12 bases between them. The CDR3 loop spans 13 amino acids. The V gene's germline CDR1 is DFQATT and CDR2 SNEGSKA (reference sequence). The CDR3 protein is CSSPHSSTDTQYF. As DNA, the CDR3 is TGCAGTAGCCCCCATTCTAGCACAGATACGCAGTATTTT.

The rearrangement links TRBV24-1 to TRBJ2-3; D tentatively reads TRBD1 or TRBD2 (5 bases each). Trimming took off 2 bases at V and 1 base at J, with 9 bases between the two ends. The germline V gene has CDR1 KGHDR and CDR2 SFDVKD. CDR3 size: 15 residues. The CDR3 region is CATSDWGLGTDTQYF. CDR3 DNA sequence: TGTGCCACCAGTGATTGGGGGTTAGGCACAGATACGCAGTATTTT.

The chain has TRBV3-1 and TRBJ1-5; possible D gene TRBD1, 5 bases. The V end lost 1 base, the J end lost 7 bases, and 20 bases lay between the germline ends. Per germline, CDR1 LGHDT and CDR2 YNNKEL (reference sequence). The CDR3 contains 17 residues. This CDR3 is CASSQGLLARARQPQHF. The DNA of the CDR3 is TGTGCCAGCAGCCAAGGCCTCTTAGCCAGGGCCCGACAGCCCCAGCATTTT.

This clonotype was seen at least ten times. V is TRBV11-2 and J is TRBJ1-2; TRBD1 aligns across 12 bases. Trimming removed 5 bases from V and 8 bases from J; junction bases left unmatched: 6. The CDR3 totals 14 residues. CDR1 is SGHAT and CDR2 is FQNNGV in the germline V gene. CDR3 bases: TGTGCCAGCAGCGGGGGACAGGGGGCGGAAGGCTACACCTTC. Translating it yields CASSGGQGAEGYTF.

With respect to this clonotype: At one boundary the junction diverges from the germline segment, which might be a read error. V usage is TRBV27 and J usage is TRBJ2-3; 7 nucleotides line up with TRBD2. CDR1 is MNHEY and CDR2 is SMNVEV in the germline V gene (reference sequence). This CDR3 has 17 residues. The CDR3 region is CASGLGEGRQGTDTQYF. CDR3 DNA sequence: TGTGCCAGCGGTCTAGGGGAGGGACGCCAAGGCACGGATACGCAGTATTTT.

The rearrangement uses TRBV24-1 and TRBJ2-3; D is perhaps TRBD1 (6 bases). The CDR3 is 14 amino acids. Germline CDR1 is KGHDR and CDR2 is SFDVKD. V was cut by 7 bases and J by 3 bases, with 13 bases left in between. The CDR3 is CATSNRVGTDTQYF. In nucleotides, the CDR3 is TGTGCCACCAGCAACAGGGTCGGGACAGATACGCAGTATTTT.

This clonotype was counted at least ten times. V usage is TRBV6-2 or TRBV6-3 and J usage is TRBJ2-7; D might be TRBD1 (6 bases). The CDR3 extends over 16 amino acids. The V and J ends lost 5 bases and 2 bases respectively, with 19 bases between them. Germline CDR1 reads MNHEY; CDR2 reads SVGEGT. CDR3 sequence (DNA): TGTGCCAGCAGTCTCGGGACATCCATGGGGCCCTACGAGCAGTACTTC. Encoded protein: CASSLGTSMGPYEQYF.

The sample holds many counts of this clonotype. The chain is built from TRBV7-2 and TRBJ2-2; weak D call: TRBD2 (6 bases). Trimming took 5 bases from V and 3 from J, leaving 13 bases between them. Germline CDR1 SGHTA, CDR2 FQGNSA. The CDR3 contains 15 residues. The CDR3 DNA follows: TGTGCCAGCAGCCCCCTAGCGAGGGACACCGGGGAGCTGTTTTTT. It is translated as CASSPLARDTGELFF.